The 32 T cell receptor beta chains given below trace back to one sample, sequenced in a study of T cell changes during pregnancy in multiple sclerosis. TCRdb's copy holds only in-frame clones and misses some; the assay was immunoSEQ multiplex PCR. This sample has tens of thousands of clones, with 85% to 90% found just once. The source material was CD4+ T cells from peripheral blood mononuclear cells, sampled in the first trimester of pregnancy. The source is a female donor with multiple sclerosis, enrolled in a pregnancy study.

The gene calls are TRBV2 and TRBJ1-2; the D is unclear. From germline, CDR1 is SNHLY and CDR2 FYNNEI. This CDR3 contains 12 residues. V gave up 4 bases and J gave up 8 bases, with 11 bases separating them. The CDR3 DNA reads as TGTGCCAGCAGTGCGGAGCGACGGGGCTACACCTTC. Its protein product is CASSAERRGYTF.

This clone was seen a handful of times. As DNA, the CDR3 is TGTGCCTGCCGGGGGGACACGAGGGACTATGGCTACACCTTC. This translates into CACRGDTRDYGYTF. V usage is TRBV30 and J usage is TRBJ1-2; D is possibly TRBD1 (6 bases). Trimming left V 6 bases short and J 3 bases short, with 17 bases between. In germline, CDR1 is GTSNPN, CDR2 SVGIG (reference sequence). CDR3 length equals 14 residues.

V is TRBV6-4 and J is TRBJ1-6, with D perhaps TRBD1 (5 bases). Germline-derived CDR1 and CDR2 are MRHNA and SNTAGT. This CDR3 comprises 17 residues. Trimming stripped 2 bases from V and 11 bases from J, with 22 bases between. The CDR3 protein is CASSDPVARVNPPPLHF. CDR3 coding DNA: TGTGCCAGCAGTGACCCTGTTGCCAGGGTAAATCCACCACCCCTCCACTTT.

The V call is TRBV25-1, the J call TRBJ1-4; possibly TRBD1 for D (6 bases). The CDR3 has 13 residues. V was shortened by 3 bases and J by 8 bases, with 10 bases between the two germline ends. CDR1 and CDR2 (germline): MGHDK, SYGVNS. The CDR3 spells CASSERGREKLFF. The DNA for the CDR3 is TGTGCCAGCAGTGAGCGGGGGCGCGAAAAACTGTTTTTT. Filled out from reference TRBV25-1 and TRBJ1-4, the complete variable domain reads EADIYQTPRYLVIGTGKKITLECSQTMGHDKMYWYQQDPGMELHLIHYSYGVNSTEKGDLSSESTVSRIRTEHFPLTLESARPSHTSQYLCASSERGREKLFFGSGTQLSVL.

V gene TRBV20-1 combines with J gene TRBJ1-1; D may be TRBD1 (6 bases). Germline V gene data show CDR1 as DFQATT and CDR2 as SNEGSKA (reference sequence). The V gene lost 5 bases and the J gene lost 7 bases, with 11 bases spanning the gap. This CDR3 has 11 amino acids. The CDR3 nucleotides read TGCAGTGCTCAACAGGGAATTGAAGCTTTCTTT. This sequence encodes CSAQQGIEAFF.

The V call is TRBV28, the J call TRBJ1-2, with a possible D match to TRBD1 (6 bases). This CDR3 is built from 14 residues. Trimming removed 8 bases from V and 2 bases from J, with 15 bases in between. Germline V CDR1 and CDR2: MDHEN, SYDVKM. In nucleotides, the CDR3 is TGTGCCAGCGGAATCGGGACACTAAACTATGGCTACACCTTC. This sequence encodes CASGIGTLNYGYTF.

The DNA for the CDR3 is TGTGCCAGCAGCAACACGGGTCAAGAGGGAAACACCATATATTTT. Amino acid sequence: CASSNTGQEGNTIYF. The V and J genes are TRBV6-5 and TRBJ1-3; D ambiguous. Germline V lookup: CDR1 MNHEY, CDR2 SVGAGI. The CDR3 totals 15 residues. The V end was cut by 6 bases, the J end by 4 bases, with 16 bases between.

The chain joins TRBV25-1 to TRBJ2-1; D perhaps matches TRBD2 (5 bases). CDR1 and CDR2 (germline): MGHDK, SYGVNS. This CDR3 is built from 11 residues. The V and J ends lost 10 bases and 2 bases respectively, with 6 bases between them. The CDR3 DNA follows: TGTGCCACGGGAACCTACAATGAGCAGTTCTTC. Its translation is CATGTYNEQFF.

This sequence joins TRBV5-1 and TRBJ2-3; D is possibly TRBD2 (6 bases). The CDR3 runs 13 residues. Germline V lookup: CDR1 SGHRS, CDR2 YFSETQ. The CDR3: CAGKGGDTDTQYF. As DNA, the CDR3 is TGCGCAGGTAAAGGCGGGGACACAGATACGCAGTATTTT.

In nucleotides, the CDR3 is TGTGCCAGCAGTTCCGGGACTAGCGGGGCCAATGAGCAGTTCTTC. As protein: CASSSGTSGANEQFF. The chain uses TRBV5-4 and TRBJ2-1; 13 bases match TRBD2. The V gene end was trimmed by 5 bases and the J gene end by 6 bases; junction bases not matched to a gene: 5. CDR1 and CDR2 (germline): SGHNT, YYREEE (reference sequence). The CDR3 covers 15 residues.

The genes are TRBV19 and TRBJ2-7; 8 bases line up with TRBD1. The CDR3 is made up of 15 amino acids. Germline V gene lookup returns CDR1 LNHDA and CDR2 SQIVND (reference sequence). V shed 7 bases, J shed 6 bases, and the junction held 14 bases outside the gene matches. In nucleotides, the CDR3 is TGTGCCAGTACCCCGCCCCAGGGGGCGCGGTGCGAGCAGTACTTC. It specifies CASTPPQGARCEQYF.

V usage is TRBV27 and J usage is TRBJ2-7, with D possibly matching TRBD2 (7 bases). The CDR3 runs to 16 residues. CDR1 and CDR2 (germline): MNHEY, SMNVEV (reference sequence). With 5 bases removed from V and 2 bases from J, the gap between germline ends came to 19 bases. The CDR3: CASSLEAGAYTYEQYF. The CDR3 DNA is TGTGCCAGCAGTCTAGAGGCGGGGGCTTATACCTACGAGCAGTACTTC.

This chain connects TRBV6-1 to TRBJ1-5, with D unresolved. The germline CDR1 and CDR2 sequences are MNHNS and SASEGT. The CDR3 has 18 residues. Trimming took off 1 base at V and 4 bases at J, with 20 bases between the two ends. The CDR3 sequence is CASSEVPVIVGKNQPQHF. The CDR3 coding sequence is TGTGCCAGCAGTGAAGTGCCTGTTATCGTCGGGAAAAATCAGCCCCAGCATTTT.

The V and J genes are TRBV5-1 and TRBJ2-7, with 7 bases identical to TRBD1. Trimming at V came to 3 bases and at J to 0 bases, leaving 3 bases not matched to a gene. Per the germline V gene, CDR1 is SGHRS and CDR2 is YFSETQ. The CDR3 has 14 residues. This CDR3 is CASSSRDSSYEQYF. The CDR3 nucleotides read TGCGCCAGCAGCTCCCGGGACAGCTCCTACGAGCAGTACTTC.

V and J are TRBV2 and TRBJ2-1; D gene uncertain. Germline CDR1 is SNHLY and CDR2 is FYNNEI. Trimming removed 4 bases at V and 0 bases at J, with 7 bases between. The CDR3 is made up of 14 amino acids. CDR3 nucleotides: TGTGCCAGCAGTGGAGGTAGCTCCTACAATGAGCAGTTCTTC. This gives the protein CASSGGSSYNEQFF.

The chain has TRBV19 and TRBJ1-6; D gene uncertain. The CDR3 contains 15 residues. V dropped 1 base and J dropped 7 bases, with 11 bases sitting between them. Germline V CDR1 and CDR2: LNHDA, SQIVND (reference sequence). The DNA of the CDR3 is TGTGCCAGTAGTATAGGCCATACTAAGAATTCACCCCTCCACTTT. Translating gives CASSIGHTKNSPLHF.

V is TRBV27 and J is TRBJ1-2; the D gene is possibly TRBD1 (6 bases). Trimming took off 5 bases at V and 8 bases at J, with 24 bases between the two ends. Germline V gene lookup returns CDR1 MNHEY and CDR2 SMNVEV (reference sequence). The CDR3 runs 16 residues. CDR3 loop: CASSRRRDTFGWGYTF. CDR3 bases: TGTGCCAGCAGTCGGCGCCGGGACACCTTCGGGTGGGGCTACACCTTC.

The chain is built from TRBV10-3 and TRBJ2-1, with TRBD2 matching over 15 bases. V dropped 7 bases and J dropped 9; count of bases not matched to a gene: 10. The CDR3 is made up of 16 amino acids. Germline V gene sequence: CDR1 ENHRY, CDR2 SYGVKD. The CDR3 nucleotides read TGTGCCATCAAACCGGGACTAGCGGGGGGCCGTGGTGAGCAGTTCTTC. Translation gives CAIKPGLAGGRGEQFF.

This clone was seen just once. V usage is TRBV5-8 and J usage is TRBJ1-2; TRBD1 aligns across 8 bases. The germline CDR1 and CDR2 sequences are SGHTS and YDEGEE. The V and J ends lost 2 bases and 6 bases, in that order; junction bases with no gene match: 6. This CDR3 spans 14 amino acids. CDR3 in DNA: TGTGCCAGCAGCTTTAAGGACAGGGCTGATGGCTACACCTTC. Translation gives CASSFKDRADGYTF.

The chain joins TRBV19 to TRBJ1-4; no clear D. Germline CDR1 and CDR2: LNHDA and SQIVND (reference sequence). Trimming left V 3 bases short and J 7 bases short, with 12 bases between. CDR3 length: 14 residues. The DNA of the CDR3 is TGTGCCAGTAGTATGAGCGGGAAGGGTGAAAAACTGTTTTTT. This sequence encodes CASSMSGKGEKLFF.

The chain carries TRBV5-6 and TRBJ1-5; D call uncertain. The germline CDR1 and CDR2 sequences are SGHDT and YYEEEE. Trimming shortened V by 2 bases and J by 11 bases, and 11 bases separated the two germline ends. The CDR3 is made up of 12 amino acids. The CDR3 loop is CASSFRDQAQHF. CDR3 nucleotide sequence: TGTGCCAGCAGCTTCCGAGACCAGGCCCAGCATTTT.

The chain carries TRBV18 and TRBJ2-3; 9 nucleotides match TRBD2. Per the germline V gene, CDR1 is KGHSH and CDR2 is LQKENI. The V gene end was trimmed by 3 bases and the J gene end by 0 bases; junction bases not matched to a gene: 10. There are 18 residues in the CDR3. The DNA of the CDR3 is TGTGCCAGCTCACCCCTCAGACTAGCGGAAGCTAGCACAGATACGCAGTATTTT. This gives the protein CASSPLRLAEASTDTQYF.

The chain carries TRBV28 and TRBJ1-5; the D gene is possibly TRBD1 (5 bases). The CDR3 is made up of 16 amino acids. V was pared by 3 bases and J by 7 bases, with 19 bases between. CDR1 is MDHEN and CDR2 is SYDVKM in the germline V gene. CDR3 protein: CASSFPPGGGRQPQHF. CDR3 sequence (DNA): TGTGCCAGCAGTTTTCCGCCCGGGGGAGGTCGGCAGCCCCAGCATTTT.

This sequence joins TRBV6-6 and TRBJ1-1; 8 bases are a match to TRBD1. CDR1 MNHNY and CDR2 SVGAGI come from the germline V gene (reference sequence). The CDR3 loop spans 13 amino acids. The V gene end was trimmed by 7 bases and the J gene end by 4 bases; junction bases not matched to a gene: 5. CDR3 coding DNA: TGTGCCAGCAACCCACAGGGGGTCACTGAAGCTTTCTTT. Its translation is CASNPQGVTEAFF.

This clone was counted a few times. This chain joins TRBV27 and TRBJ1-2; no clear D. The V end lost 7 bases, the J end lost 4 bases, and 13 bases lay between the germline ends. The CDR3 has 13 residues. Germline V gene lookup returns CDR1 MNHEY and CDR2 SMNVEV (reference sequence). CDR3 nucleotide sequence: TGTGCCAGCAAAAAGTCCCCAGGCTATGGCTACACCTTC. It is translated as CASKKSPGYGYTF.

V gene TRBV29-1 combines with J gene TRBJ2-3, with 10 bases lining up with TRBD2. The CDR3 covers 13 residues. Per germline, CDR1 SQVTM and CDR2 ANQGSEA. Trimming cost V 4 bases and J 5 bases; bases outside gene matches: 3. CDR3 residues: CSVVAGGIDTQYF. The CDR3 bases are TGCAGCGTTGTAGCGGGGGGAATAGATACGCAGTATTTT.

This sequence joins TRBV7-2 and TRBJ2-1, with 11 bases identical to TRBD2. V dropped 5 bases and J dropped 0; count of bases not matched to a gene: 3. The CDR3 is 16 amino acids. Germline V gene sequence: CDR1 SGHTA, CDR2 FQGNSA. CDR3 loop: CASSPTSGSSYNEQFF. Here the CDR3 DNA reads TGTGCCAGCAGCCCAACTAGCGGGAGCTCCTACAATGAGCAGTTCTTC. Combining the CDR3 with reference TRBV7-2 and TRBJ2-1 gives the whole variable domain GAGVSQSPSNKVTEKGKDVELRCDPISGHTALYWYRQSLGQGLEFLIYFQGNSAPDKSGLPSDRFSAERTGGSVSTLTIQRTQQEDSAVYLCASSPTSGSSYNEQFFGPGTRLTVL.

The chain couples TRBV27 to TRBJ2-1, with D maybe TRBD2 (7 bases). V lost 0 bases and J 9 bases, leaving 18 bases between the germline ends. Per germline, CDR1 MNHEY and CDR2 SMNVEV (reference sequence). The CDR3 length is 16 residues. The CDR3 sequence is CASSLSGVVGGGEQFF. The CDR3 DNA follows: TGTGCCAGCAGTTTATCCGGGGTAGTGGGAGGGGGTGAGCAGTTCTTC.

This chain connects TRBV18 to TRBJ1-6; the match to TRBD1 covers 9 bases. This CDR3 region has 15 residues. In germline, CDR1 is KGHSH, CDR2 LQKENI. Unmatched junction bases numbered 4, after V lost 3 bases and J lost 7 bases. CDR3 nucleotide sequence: TGTGCCAGCTCACCGGGGACAGGGCCCAATTCACCCCTCCACTTT. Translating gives CASSPGTGPNSPLHF.

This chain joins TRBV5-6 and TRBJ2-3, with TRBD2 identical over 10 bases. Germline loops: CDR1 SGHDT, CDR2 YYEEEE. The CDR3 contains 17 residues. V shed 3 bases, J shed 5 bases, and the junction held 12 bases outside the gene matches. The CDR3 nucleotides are TGTGCCAGCAGCTCCCTAAGGAGCGGGAGGGCCATAGATACGCAGTATTTT. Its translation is CASSSLRSGRAIDTQYF.

Here the CDR3 reads CASSSEAWTGEQFF. CDR3 coding DNA: TGCGCCAGCAGCTCCGAAGCCTGGACAGGGGAGCAGTTCTTC. The V call is TRBV5-1, the J call TRBJ2-1, with 8 positions matching TRBD1. V trimming: 3 bases; J trimming: 10 bases; junction bases outside the gene matches: 9. Germline V gives CDR1 SGHRS, CDR2 YFSETQ. This CDR3 has 14 residues. Full variable domain (rest looked up from reference TRBV5-1 and TRBJ2-1): KAGVTQTPRYLIKTRGQQVTLSCSPISGHRSVSWYQQTPGQGLQFLFEYFSETQRNKGNFPGRFSGRQFSNSRSEMNVSTLELGDSALYLCASSSEAWTGEQFFGPGTRLTVL.

CDR3 protein: CASRRGPEADTQYF. The CDR3 DNA sequence: TGTGCCAGTCGACGGGGTCCCGAGGCAGATACGCAGTATTTT. This chain uses TRBV19 with TRBJ2-3; a weak D match, TRBD2 (5 bases). CDR1 and CDR2 from the germline V gene are LNHDA and SQIVND (reference sequence). V lost 8 bases and J 4 bases, leaving 16 bases between the germline ends. CDR3 length: 14 amino acids.